The present T cell receptor beta chain was sequenced within a study of cytomegalovirus exposure and HLA in healthy donors. The germline V gene encodes CDR1 MNHEY and CDR2 SVGAGI. CDR3 size: 15 residues. V was clipped by 5 bases and J by 3 bases; unmatched bases: 6. PCR was performed using 60 Vbeta and 13 Jbeta primers. Repertoires were generated with immunoSEQ multiplex PCR, while TCRdb's copy carries only in-frame clones and drops some. This table has approximately 150,000 clones, approximately 73% appearing once. This chain links TRBV6-5 with TRBJ2-2; 7 positions agree with TRBD1. Sequencing used PBMCs. This TCR was recovered from a man aged 50 or older in good health and CMV-seronegative. The CDR3 spells CASSQGQLYTGELFF. The CDR3 region has the DNA TGTGCCAGCAGTCAGGGACAGCTATACACCGGGGAGCTGTTTTTT.